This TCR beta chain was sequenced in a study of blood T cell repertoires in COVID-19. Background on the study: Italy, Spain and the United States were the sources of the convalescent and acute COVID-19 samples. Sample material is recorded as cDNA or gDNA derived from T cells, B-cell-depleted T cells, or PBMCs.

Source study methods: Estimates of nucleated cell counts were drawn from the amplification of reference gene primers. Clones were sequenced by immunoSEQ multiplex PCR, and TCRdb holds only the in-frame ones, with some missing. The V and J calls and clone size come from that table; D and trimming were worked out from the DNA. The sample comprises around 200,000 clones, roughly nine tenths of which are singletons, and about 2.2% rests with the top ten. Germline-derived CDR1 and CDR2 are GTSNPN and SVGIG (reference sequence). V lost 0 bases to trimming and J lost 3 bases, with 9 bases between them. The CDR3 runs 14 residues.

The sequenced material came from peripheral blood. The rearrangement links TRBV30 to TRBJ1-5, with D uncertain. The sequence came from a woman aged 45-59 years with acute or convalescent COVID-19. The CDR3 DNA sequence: TGTGCCTGGAGTGTGGCAGGCTACAATCAGCCCCAGCATTTT. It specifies CAWSVAGYNQPQHF.